The source of this TCR beta chain is a study of cytomegalovirus exposure and HLA in healthy donors. PCR amplification relied on 60 Vbeta primers (plus 13 Jbeta primers). Repertoires were generated with immunoSEQ multiplex PCR, while TCRdb's copy carries only in-frame clones and drops some. The sample comprises about 140,000 clones, 75% to 90% of which are singletons, and approximately 1.1% rests with the top ten. The sample consisted of PBMCs. The sequence derives from a female donor in good health and CMV-seronegative.

CDR3 amino acids: CASSQDGSRLYF. As DNA, the CDR3 is TGTGCCAGCAGCCAAGATGGGAGCAGGCTGTACTTC. The genes are TRBV4-2 and TRBJ2-7; D is possibly TRBD2 (5 bases). V dropped 0 bases and J dropped 12 bases, with 12 bases sitting between them. The CDR3 spans 12 residues. CDR1 is LGHNA and CDR2 is YNFKEQ in the germline V gene.